A selection of T cell receptor beta chains follows, all from one sample in a study of response to subunit inactivated influenza vaccine. TCRdb itself ran the RT-PCR reads through MiXCR, one entry per CDR3 protein. The sample has roughly 160,000 distinct CDR3 sequences, around 10% seen once. The source was CD8+ T cells sorted from PBMCs, collected about 24 months after vaccination. These receptor sequences come from a man between 45 and 75 years old who received an inactivated influenza vaccine. CDR3s include the opening cysteine and the closing phenylalanine or tryptophan. D genes are given only for firm matches. Clone size is shown for a subset of rows, as once, few, many or a class of expanded clone.

few,NA,TRBJ1-1,TRBV12-3/TRBV12-4,CASSLRTEAFF,TGTGCCAGCAGTTTAAGGACTGAAGCTTTCTTT
NA,NA,TRBJ1-1,TRBV7-9,CASTTTPNTEAFF,TGTGCCAGCACCACGACCCCTAACACTGAAGCTTTCTTT
NA,NA,TRBJ2-1,TRBV28,CASIFLYNEQFF,TGTGCCAGCATTTTCCTCTACAATGAGCAGTTCTTC
NA,TRBD1,TRBJ2-1,TRBV6-2/TRBV6-3,CASSYSTGQGSYNEQFF,TGTGCCAGCAGTTACTCAACGGGACAGGGGTCCTACAATGAGCAGTTCTTC
few,NA,TRBJ1-2,TRBV10-2,CASSDGGLDYGYTF,TGCGCCAGCAGTGATGGGGGGTTAGACTATGGCTACACCTTC
many,TRBD2,TRBJ2-2,TRBV4-3,CASSQLAGGYTGELFF,TGCGCCAGCAGCCAACTAGCGGGAGGGTACACCGGGGAGCTGTTTTTT
few,TRBD2,TRBJ2-7,TRBV11-2,CASSLGGGSAYEQYF,TGTGCCAGCAGCTTAGGTGGCGGGAGCGCCTACGAGCAGTACTTC
NA,NA,TRBJ1-5,TRBV6-2/TRBV6-3,CASSPQGSGQPQHF,TGTGCCAGCAGCCCCCAGGGGAGCGGCCAGCCCCAGCATTTT
many,NA,TRBJ2-7,TRBV4-1,CASSQVHGAYEQYF,TGCGCCAGCAGCCAAGTCCACGGTGCCTACGAGCAGTACTTC
many,NA,TRBJ2-1,TRBV27,CASSLGTYGNEQFF,TGTGCCAGCAGTTTGGGGACGTATGGGAATGAGCAGTTCTTC
few,NA,TRBJ2-1,TRBV27,CASSFSTGVWDEQFF,TGTGCCAGCAGTTTCTCGACGGGAGTATGGGATGAGCAGTTCTTC
NA,NA,TRBJ1-1,TRBV30,CAWSGPRAFF,TGTGCCTGGAGTGGACCAAGAGCTTTCTTT
NA,TRBD1,TRBJ2-2,TRBV12-3/TRBV12-4,CASSRPGQGLIANTGELFF,TGTGCCAGCAGTAGACCGGGACAGGGGCTTATCGCGAACACCGGGGAGCTGTTTTTT
NA,NA,TRBJ2-5,TRBV27,CASSLAAGARETQYF,TGTGCCAGCAGTTTAGCAGCAGGGGCTCGGGAGACCCAGTACTTC
few,NA,TRBJ2-7,TRBV5-1,CASSLVGTATNEQYF,TGCGCCAGCAGCTTGGTTGGGACCGCCACCAACGAGCAGTACTTC
many,TRBD2,TRBJ2-1,TRBV7-2,CASSLFSVSGGPSTSSYNEQFF,TGTGCCAGCAGCTTATTCAGTGTCAGCGGGGGGCCGTCAACGAGCTCCTACAATGAGCAGTTCTTC
NA,NA,TRBJ2-7,TRBV15,CATSRDLARSGEQYF,TGTGCCACCAGCAGAGATCTGGCAAGGTCGGGCGAGCAGTACTTC
few,TRBD2,TRBJ2-1,TRBV5-1,CASSLGAGDIDEQFF,TGCGCCAGCAGCTTGGGAGCGGGAGACATTGATGAGCAGTTCTTC
NA,NA,TRBJ2-3,TRBV6-5,CASSYGNRADTQCF,TGTGCCAGCAGTTACGGCAACAGGGCAGATACGCAGTGTTTT
few,NA,TRBJ1-4,TRBV11-2,CASSSNRKDNEKLFF,TGTGCCAGCAGCTCTAACAGGAAGGATAATGAAAAACTGTTTTTT
few,NA,TRBJ2-3,TRBV27,CASSFGTERADTQYF,TGTGCCAGCAGTTTCGGGACCGAAAGGGCAGATACGCAGTATTTT
NA,NA,TRBJ2-1,TRBV4-1,CASSGVGAYNEQFF,TGCGCCAGCTCCGGAGTGGGGGCCTACAATGAGCAGTTCTTC
NA,NA,TRBJ2-1,TRBV6-2/TRBV6-3,CASSTLVPLTNEQFF,TGTGCCAGCAGTACACTAGTCCCTCTTACCAATGAGCAGTTCTTC
many,NA,TRBJ1-5,TRBV12-3/TRBV12-4,CASTGDEGPSNQPQHF,TGTGCCAGCACAGGTGACGAGGGGCCTAGCAATCAGCCCCAGCATTTT
few,TRBD2,TRBJ2-1,TRBV20-1,CSARGTSGKSYNEQFF,TGCAGTGCTAGAGGGACTAGCGGGAAGTCCTACAATGAGCAGTTCTTC
few,TRBD1,TRBJ1-1,TRBV12-3/TRBV12-4,CASSDRGDMNTEAFF,TGTGCCAGCAGTGACAGGGGAGATATGAACACTGAAGCTTTCTTT
NA,NA,TRBJ2-1,TRBV2,CASSEGTLSSYNEQFF,TGTGCCAGCAGTGAAGGGACACTCAGCTCCTACAATGAGCAGTTCTTC
NA,NA,TRBJ2-3,TRBV4-2,CASSQDLGGPTDTQYF,TGTGCCAGCAGCCAAGATCTTGGGGGCCCCACAGATACGCAGTATTTT
many,TRBD2,TRBJ2-7,TRBV4-2,CASSPAGGSYEQYF,TGTGCCAGCAGCCCGGCGGGGGGCTCCTACGAGCAGTACTTC
many,NA,TRBJ2-5,TRBV6-2/TRBV6-3,CASSYSIISGEATQYF,TGTGCCAGCAGTTACTCGATTATCTCTGGGGAGGCGACCCAGTACTTC
NA,NA,TRBJ2-7,TRBV4-3,CASSQGYESSYEQYF,TGCGCCAGCAGCCAAGGGTATGAGAGCTCCTACGAGCAGTACTTC
NA,NA,TRBJ2-1,TRBV12-3/TRBV12-4,CASSLGGYYNEQFF,TGTGCCAGCAGTTTAGGCGGATACTACAATGAGCAGTTCTTC